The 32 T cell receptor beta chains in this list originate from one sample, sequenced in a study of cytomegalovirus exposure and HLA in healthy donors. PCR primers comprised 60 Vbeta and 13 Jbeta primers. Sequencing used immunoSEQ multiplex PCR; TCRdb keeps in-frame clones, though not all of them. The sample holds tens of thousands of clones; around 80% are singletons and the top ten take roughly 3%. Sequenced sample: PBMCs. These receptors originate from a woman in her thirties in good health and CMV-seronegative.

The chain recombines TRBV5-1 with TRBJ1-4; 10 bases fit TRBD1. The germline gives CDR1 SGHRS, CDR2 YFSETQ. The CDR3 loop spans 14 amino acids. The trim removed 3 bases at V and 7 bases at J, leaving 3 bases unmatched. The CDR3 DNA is TGCGCCAGCAGCTGGACAGGGGGAGTTGAAAAACTGTTTTTT. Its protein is CASSWTGGVEKLFF.

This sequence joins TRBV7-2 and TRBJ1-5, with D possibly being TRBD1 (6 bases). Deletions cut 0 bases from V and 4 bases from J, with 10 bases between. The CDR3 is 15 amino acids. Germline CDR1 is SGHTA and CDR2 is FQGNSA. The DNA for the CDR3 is TGTGCCAGCAGCTTAGCCGGGACACAGAATCAGCCCCAGCATTTT. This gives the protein CASSLAGTQNQPQHF.

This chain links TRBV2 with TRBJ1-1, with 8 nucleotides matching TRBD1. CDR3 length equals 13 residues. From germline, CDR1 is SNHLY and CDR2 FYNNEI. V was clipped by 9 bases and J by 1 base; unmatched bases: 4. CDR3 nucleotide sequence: TGTGCCAGTTCACAGGGGGAGAACACTGAAGCTTTCTTT. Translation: CASSQGENTEAFF.

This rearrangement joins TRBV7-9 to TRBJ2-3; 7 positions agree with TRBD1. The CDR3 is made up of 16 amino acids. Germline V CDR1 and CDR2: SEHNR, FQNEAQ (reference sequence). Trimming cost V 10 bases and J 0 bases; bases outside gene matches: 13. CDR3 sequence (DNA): TGTGCCACCCAGCTTAAGGGACAGCGGAGCACAGATACGCAGTATTTT. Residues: CATQLKGQRSTDTQYF.

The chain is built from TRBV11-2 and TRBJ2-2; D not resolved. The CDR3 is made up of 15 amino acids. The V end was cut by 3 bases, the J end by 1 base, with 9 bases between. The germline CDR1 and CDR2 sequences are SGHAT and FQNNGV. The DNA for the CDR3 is TGTGCCAGCAGCTTTTCTGTTCGGAACACCGGGGAGCTGTTTTTT. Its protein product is CASSFSVRNTGELFF. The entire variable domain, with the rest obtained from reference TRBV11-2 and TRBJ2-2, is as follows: EAGVAQSPRYKIIEKRQSVAFWCNPISGHATLYWYQQILGQGPKLLIQFQNNGVVDDSQLPKDRFSAERLKGVDSTLKIQPAKLEDSAVYLCASSFSVRNTGELFFGEGSRLTVL.

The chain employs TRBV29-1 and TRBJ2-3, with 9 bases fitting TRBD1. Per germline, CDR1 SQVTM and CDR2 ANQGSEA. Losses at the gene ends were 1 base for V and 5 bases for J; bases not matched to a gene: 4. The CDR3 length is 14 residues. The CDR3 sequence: CSVEGQGEVDTQYF. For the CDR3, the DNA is TGCAGCGTTGAAGGACAGGGGGAGGTAGATACGCAGTATTTT.

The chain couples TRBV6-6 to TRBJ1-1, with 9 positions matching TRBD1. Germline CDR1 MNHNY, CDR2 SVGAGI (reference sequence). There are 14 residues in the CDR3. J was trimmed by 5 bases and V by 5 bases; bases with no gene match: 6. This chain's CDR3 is CASSRQGGETEAFF. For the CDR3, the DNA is TGTGCCAGCAGTAGACAGGGGGGAGAGACTGAAGCTTTCTTT.

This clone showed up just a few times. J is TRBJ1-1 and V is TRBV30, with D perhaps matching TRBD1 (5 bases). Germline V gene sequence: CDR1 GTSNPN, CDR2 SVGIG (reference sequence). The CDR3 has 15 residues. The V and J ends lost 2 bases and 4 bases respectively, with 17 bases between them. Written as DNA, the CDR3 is TGTGCCTGGAGTCCGTACCCCAGGGTAGGCACTGAAGCTTTCTTT. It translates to CAWSPYPRVGTEAFF. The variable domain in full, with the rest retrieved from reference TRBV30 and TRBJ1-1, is SQTIHQWPATLVQPVGSPLSLECTVEGTSNPNLYWYRQAAGRGLQLLFYSVGIGQISSEVPQNLSASRPQDRQFILSSKKLLLSDSGFYLCAWSPYPRVGTEAFFGQGTRLTVV.

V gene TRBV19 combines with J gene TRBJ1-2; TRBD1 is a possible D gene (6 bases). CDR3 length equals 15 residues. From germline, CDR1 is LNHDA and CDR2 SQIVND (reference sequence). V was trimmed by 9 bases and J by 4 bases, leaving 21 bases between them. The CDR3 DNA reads TGTGCCAGCTCTCCCTTGGGGGCTCAGGGCTATGGCTACACCTTC. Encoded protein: CASSPLGAQGYGYTF.

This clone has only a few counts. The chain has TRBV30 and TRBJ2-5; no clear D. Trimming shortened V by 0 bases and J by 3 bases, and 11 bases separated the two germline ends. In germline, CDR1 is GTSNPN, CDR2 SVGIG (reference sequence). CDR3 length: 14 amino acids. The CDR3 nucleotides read TGTGCCTGGAGTGTCAGGATTGACGAAGAGACCCAGTACTTC. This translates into CAWSVRIDEETQYF.

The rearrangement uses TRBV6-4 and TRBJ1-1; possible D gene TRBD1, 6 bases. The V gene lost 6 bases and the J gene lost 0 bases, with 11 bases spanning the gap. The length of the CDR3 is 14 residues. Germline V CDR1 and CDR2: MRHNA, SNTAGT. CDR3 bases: TGTGCCAGCAGGATGGGACACATGAACACTGAAGCTTTCTTT. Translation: CASRMGHMNTEAFF.

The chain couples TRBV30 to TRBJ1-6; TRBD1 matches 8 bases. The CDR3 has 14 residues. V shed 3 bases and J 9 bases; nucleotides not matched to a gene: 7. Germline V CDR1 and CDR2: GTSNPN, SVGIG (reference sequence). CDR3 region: CAWRPGQGPSPLHF. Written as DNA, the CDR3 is TGTGCCTGGAGGCCCGGACAGGGCCCTTCACCCCTCCACTTT.

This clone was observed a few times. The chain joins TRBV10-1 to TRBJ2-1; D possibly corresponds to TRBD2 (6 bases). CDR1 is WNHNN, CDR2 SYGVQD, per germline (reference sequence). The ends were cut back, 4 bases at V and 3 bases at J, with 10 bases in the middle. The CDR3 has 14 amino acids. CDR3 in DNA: TGCGCCAGCAGTGGGGGGGACGTCTACAATGAGCAGTTCTTC. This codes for CASSGGDVYNEQFF.

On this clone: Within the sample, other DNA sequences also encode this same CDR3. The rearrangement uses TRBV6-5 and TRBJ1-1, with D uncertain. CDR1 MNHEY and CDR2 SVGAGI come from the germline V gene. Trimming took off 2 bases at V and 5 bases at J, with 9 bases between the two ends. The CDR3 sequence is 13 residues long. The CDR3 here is CASSYSGGTEAFF. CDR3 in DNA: TGTGCCAGCAGTTACAGCGGAGGAACTGAAGCTTTCTTT.

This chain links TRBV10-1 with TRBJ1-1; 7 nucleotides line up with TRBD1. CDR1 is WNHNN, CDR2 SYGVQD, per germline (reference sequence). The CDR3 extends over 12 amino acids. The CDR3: CASQGVSTEAFF. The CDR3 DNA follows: TGCGCAAGCCAGGGGGTGAGCACTGAAGCTTTCTTT.

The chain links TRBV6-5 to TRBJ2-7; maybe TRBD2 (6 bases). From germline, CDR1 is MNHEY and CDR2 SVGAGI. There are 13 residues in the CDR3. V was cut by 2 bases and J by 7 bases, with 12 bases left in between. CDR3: CASSYGGTGEQYF. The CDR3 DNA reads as TGTGCCAGCAGTTACGGCGGGACGGGGGAGCAGTACTTC.

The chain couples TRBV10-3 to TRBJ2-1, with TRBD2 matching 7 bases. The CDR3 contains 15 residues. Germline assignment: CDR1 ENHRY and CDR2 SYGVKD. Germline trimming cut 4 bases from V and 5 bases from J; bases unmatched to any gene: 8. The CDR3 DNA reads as TGTGCCATCAGTGTGGAGCGGGACTTCGACAATGAGCAGTTCTTC. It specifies CAISVERDFDNEQFF.

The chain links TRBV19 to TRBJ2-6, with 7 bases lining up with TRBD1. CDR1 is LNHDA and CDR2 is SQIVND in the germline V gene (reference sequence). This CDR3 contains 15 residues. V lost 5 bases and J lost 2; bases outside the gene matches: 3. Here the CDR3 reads CASSWGTAGANVLTF. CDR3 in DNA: TGTGCCAGTAGTTGGGGGACAGCTGGGGCCAACGTCCTGACTTTC.

CDR3 coding DNA: TGCGCCAGCAGCCAAAACGTAGCGCAGAACAATCAGCCCCAGCATTTT. Protein product: CASSQNVAQNNQPQHF. The V and J genes are TRBV4-1 and TRBJ1-5, with no clear D. V lost 2 bases to trimming and J lost 3 bases, with 14 bases between them. Germline-derived CDR1 and CDR2 are MGHRA and YSYEKL. The CDR3 runs to 16 residues.

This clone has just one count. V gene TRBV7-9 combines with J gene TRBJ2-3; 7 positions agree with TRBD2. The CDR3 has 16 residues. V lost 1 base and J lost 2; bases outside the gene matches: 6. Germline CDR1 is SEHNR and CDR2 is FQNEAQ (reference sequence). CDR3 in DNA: TGTGCCAGCAGCTTAGGCGAGCGGGAATACACAGATACGCAGTATTTT. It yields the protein CASSLGEREYTDTQYF.

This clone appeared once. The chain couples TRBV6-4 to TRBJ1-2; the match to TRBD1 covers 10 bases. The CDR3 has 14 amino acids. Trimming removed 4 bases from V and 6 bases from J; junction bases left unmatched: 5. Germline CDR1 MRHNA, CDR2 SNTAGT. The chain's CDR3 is CASSGTGGTDGYTF. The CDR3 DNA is TGTGCCAGCAGTGGGACAGGGGGTACGGATGGCTACACCTTC.

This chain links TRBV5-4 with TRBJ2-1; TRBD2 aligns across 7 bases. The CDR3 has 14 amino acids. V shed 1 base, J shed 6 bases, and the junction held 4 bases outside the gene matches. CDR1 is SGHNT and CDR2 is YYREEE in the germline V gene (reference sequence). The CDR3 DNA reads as TGTGCCAGCAGCTTGACAGCGGGGACCAATGAGCAGTTCTTC. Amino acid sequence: CASSLTAGTNEQFF. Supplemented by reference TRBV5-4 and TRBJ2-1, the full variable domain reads ETGVTQSPTHLIKTRGQQVTLRCSSQSGHNTVSWYQQALGQGPQFIFQYYREEENGRGNFPPRFSGLQFPNYSSELNVNALELDDSALYLCASSLTAGTNEQFFGPGTRLTVL.

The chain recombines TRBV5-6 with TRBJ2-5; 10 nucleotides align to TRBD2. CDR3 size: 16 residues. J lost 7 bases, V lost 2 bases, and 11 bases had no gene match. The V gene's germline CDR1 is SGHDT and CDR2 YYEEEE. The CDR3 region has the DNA TGTGCCAGCAGCTTTGAAATAGCGGGGGGCAGGGTGACCCAGTACTTC. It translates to CASSFEIAGGRVTQYF.

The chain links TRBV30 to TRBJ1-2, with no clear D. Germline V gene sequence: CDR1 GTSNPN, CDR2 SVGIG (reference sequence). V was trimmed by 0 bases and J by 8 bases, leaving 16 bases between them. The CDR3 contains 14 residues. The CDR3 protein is CAWSVFEGREGYTF. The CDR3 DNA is TGTGCCTGGAGTGTATTCGAGGGAAGGGAAGGCTACACCTTC. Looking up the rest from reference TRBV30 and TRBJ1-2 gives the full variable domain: SQTIHQWPATLVQPVGSPLSLECTVEGTSNPNLYWYRQAAGRGLQLLFYSVGIGQISSEVPQNLSASRPQDRQFILSSKKLLLSDSGFYLCAWSVFEGREGYTFGSGTRLTVV.

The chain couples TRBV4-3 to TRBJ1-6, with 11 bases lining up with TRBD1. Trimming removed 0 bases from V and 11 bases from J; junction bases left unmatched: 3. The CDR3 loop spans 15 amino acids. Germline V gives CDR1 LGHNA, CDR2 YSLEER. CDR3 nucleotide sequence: TGCGCCAGCAGCCAAGAGGACAGGGGGCGGACACCCCTCCACTTT. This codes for CASSQEDRGRTPLHF.

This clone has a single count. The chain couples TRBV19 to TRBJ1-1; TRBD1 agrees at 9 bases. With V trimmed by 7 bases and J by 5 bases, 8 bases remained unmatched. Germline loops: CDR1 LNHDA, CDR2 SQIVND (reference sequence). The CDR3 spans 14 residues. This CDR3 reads CASKGDRVGTEAFF. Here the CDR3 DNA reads TGTGCCAGTAAGGGGGACAGGGTCGGGACTGAAGCTTTCTTT.

The CDR3 DNA sequence: TGCGCCAGCAGTGCACAGGGGGTAAACTACAATGAGCAGTTCTTC. Encoded protein: CASSAQGVNYNEQFF. This chain uses TRBV10-1 with TRBJ2-1; TRBD1 agrees at 8 bases. V shed 4 bases and J 3 bases; nucleotides not matched to a gene: 5. In germline, CDR1 is WNHNN, CDR2 SYGVQD (reference sequence). The CDR3 is 15 residues long.

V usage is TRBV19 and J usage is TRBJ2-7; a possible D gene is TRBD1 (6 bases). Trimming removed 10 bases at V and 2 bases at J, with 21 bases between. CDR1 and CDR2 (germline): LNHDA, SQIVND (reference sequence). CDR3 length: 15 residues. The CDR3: CAIIRTASLPYEQYV. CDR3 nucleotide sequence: TGTGCCATTATTCGGACAGCCAGCCTTCCCTACGAGCAGTACGTC.

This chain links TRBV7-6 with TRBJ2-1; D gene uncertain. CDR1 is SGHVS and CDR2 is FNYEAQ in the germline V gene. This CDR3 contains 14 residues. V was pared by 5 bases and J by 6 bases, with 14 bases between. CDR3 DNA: TGTGCCAGCAGCCCAACTCAGGCCGGCAATGAGCAGTTCTTC. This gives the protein CASSPTQAGNEQFF.

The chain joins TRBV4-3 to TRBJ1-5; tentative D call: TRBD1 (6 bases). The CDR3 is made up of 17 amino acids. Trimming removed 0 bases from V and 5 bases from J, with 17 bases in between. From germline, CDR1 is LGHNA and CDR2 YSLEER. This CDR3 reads CASSQDIGDRNDQPQHF. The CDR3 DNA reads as TGCGCCAGCAGCCAAGATATAGGAGACAGGAACGATCAGCCCCAGCATTTT.

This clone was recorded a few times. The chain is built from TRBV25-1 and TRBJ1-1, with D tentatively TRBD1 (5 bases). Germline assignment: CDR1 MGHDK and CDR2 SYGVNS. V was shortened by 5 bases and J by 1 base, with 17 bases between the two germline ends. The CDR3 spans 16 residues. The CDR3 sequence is CASSPSQGTWNTEAFF. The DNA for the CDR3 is TGTGCCAGCAGTCCTTCTCAGGGCACGTGGAACACTGAAGCTTTCTTT.

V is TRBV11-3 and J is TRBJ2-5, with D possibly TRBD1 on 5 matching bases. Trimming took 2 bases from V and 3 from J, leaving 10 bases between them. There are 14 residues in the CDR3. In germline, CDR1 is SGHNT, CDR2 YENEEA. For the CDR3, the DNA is TGTGCCAGCAGCTTAAGGACAAAGGAAGAGACCCAGTACTTC. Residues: CASSLRTKEETQYF. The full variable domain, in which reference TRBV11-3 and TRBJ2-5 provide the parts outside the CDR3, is EAGVVQSPRYKIIEKKQPVAFWCNPISGHNTLYWYLQNLGQGPELLIRYENEEAVDDSQLPKDRFSAERLKGVDSTLKIQPAELGDSAVYLCASSLRTKEETQYFGPGTRLLVL.